The 8 T cell receptor beta chains below come from one sample, sequenced in a study of blood T cells in healthy people across ages. Through a sample-barcoded 5' primer and a J-beta primer mix, a second PCR was run for roughly 7 to 11 cycles. One entry per CDR3 protein, called by TCRdb with MiXCR from the 5' RACE reads. This table holds 700,000 or so distinct CDR3 sequences, 35% to 50% found once. Sequenced sample: blood. Source of these receptors: a man older than 75 in good health.

The chain has TRBV12-3 or TRBV12-4 and TRBJ1-5; weak D call: TRBD1 (6 bases). The CDR3 is 15 residues long. V was cut by 3 bases and J by 4 bases, with 13 bases left in between. The CDR3: CASSFRVQGNQPQHF. The DNA of the CDR3 is TGTGCCAGCAGTTTCCGAGTTCAGGGGAATCAGCCCCAGCATTTT.

This clonotype was counted between two and nine times. DNA of the CDR3: TGTGCCAGCCCGAACAGTCCCGGGACAGGGCTTTGCACAGATACGCAGTATTTT. Protein: CASPNSPGTGLCTDTQYF. The V and J genes are TRBV21-1 and TRBJ2-3; the table's D call TRBD1 went unverified against the DNA. TRBV21-1 has pseudogene status. The CDR3 is 18 amino acids.

This chain connects TRBV20-1 to TRBJ2-5; 8 nucleotides line up with TRBD2. The closer fit of TRBJ2-7 to the DNA end suggests the J call may be wrong. CDR3 length equals 15 residues. The germline V gene encodes CDR1 DFQATT and CDR2 SNEGSKA (reference sequence). This CDR3 is CSAPVGASGLYEQYF. DNA for the CDR3: TGCAGTGCTCCGGTGGGGGCTAGCGGGCTGTACGAGCAGTACTTC.

The chain joins TRBV6-1 to TRBJ1-5; no clear D gene. Germline V lookup: CDR1 MNHNS, CDR2 SASEGT. CDR3 length equals 12 residues. The ends were cut back, 10 bases at V and 4 bases at J, with 11 bases in the middle. CDR3 region: CATKGGNQPQHF. As DNA, the CDR3 is TGTGCCACAAAAGGCGGGAATCAGCCCCAGCATTTT.

This clonotype was counted many times. The chain combines TRBV20-1 with TRBJ2-1; D gene ambiguous. The CDR3 spans 11 residues. Germline assignment: CDR1 DFQATT and CDR2 SNEGSKA (reference sequence). V gave up 6 bases and J gave up 5 bases, with 8 bases separating them. CDR3 DNA: TGCAGTGCCAGAACAGACAATGAGCAGTTCTTC. Amino acid sequence: CSARTDNEQFF.

The chain carries TRBV30 and TRBJ2-5; weak D call: TRBD1 (6 bases). Gene TRBJ2-7 matches the end of the DNA better, so the J call may be wrong. The CDR3 has 13 amino acids. The germline V gene has CDR1 GTSNPN and CDR2 SVGIG (reference sequence). The CDR3 sequence is CAWSDRVRGEQYF. CDR3 DNA: TGTGCCTGGAGTGACAGGGTTCGGGGCGAGCAGTACTTC.

The chain carries TRBV7-9 and TRBJ2-7; TRBD1 might be the D (6 bases). The CDR3 runs to 14 residues. In germline, CDR1 is SEHNR, CDR2 FQNEAQ (reference sequence). The ends were cut back, 5 bases at V and 1 base at J, with 12 bases in the middle. The CDR3 DNA sequence: TGTGCCAGCAGCCTACCGACAGGATCCTACGAGCAGTACTTC. Translating it yields CASSLPTGSYEQYF.

The gene calls are TRBV4-1 and TRBJ2-1; no clear D. Matching the DNA end better, TRBJ2-7 makes the J call doubtful. CDR3 length equals 13 residues. The germline V gene has CDR1 MGHRA and CDR2 YSYEKL. The CDR3 loop reads CASSQAEYNEQYF. The CDR3 DNA reads TGCGCCAGCAGCCAAGCGGAATACAATGAGCAGTACTTC.